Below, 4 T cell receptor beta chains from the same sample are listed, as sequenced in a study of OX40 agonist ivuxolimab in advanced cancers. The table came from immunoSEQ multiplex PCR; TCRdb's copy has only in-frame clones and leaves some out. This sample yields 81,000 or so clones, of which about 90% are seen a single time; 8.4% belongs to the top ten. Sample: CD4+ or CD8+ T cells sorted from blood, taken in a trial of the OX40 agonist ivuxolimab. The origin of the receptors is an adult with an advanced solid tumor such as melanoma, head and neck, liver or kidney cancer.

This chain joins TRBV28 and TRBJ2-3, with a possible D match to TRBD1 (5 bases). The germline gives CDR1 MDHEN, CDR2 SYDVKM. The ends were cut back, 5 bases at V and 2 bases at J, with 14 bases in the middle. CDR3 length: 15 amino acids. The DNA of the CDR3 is TGTGCCAGCAGTCCATTAGCAGGGAACACAGATACGCAGTATTTT. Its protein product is CASSPLAGNTDTQYF.

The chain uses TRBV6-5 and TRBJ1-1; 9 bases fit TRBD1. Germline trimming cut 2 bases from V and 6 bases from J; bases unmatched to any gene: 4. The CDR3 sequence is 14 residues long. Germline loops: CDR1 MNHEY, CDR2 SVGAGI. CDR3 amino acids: CASSYGQGRSEAFF. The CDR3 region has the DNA TGTGCCAGCAGTTACGGACAGGGGAGGTCTGAAGCTTTCTTT.

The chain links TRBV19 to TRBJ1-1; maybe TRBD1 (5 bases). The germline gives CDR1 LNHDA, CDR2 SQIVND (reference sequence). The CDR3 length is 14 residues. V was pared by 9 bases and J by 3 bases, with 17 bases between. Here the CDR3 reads CASRSRVRDTEAFF. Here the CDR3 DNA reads TGTGCCAGCAGGTCGAGAGTCAGGGACACTGAAGCTTTCTTT.

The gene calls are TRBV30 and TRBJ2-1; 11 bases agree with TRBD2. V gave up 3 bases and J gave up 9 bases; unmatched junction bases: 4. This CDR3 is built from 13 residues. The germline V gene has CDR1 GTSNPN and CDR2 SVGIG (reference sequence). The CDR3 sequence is CAWSALAGGEQFF. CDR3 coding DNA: TGTGCCTGGAGCGCTCTAGCGGGAGGTGAGCAGTTCTTC.